The next 23 T cell receptor beta chains were all read from a single sample in a study of blood T cell repertoires in COVID-19 (dated by TCRdb to about 2020). The method was the immunoSEQ multiplex PCR assay. Sourced from immuneACCESS, this table was stored by TCRdb with only in-frame sequences that have V and J called. A share of the clones is absent; for the studies checked, an unresolved V gene accounts for under half, and the remainder has no known explanation. Here the sample has over 350,000 clones; around 86% occur a single time. Over 1.1% of the sample goes to the ten largest clones. Material for sequencing was peripheral blood. The receptors derive from a woman in her twenties or thirties with active or convalescent COVID-19.

The rearrangement joins TRBV6-5 to TRBJ1-5; tentative D call: TRBD1 (5 bases). V was cut by 5 bases and J by 3 bases, with 11 bases left in between. The CDR3 spans 14 residues. Germline CDR1 is MNHEY and CDR2 is SVGAGI. CDR3 region: CASSPREFNQPQHF. The CDR3 region has the DNA TGTGCCAGCAGTCCCAGGGAATTCAATCAGCCCCAGCATTTT.

The chain couples TRBV7-6 to TRBJ2-1; 9 nucleotides match TRBD1. The germline CDR1 and CDR2 sequences are SGHVS and FNYEAQ. This CDR3 contains 15 residues. Losses at the gene ends were 5 bases for V and 6 bases for J; bases not matched to a gene: 8. CDR3 in DNA: TGTGCCAGCAGCGAGACAGGGGGACTCGTCAATGAGCAGTTCTTC. Translated, it gives CASSETGGLVNEQFF.

This rearrangement joins TRBV18 to TRBJ1-1, with 7 bases that match TRBD1. V lost 2 bases and J lost 7; bases outside the gene matches: 4. CDR1 and CDR2 from the germline V gene are KGHSH and LQKENI. This CDR3 region has 13 residues. The CDR3, as DNA: TGTGCCAGCTCACCAAGTCAGGGGGTTGAAGCTTTCTTT. Translating gives CASSPSQGVEAFF.

The rearrangement links TRBV6-5 to TRBJ2-4, with TRBD1 matching over 7 bases. After removal of 2 bases from V and 1 base from J, the junction contained 2 bases not matched to a gene. The CDR3 runs 15 residues. Germline CDR1 is MNHEY and CDR2 is SVGAGI. For the CDR3, the DNA is TGTGCCAGCAGTTACACACAGGGGGCCAAAAACATTCAGTACTTC. Translating gives CASSYTQGAKNIQYF.

The chain combines TRBV2 with TRBJ1-4, with TRBD1 as a possible D gene (5 bases). Deletions cut 6 bases from V and 7 bases from J, with 12 bases between. The V gene's germline CDR1 is SNHLY and CDR2 FYNNEI. The CDR3 has 13 amino acids. The CDR3, as DNA: TGTGCCAGCAGCACAGGAGCCCCTGAAAAACTGTTTTTT. This encodes CASSTGAPEKLFF. The full variable domain, completed using reference TRBV2 and TRBJ1-4, is EPEVTQTPSHQVTQMGQEVILRCVPISNHLYFYWYRQILGQKVEFLVSFYNNEISEKSEIFDDQFSVERPDGSNFTLKIRSTKLEDSAMYFCASSTGAPEKLFFGSGTQLSVL.

The rearrangement joins TRBV4-1 to TRBJ2-7; D is ambiguous. Trimming removed 0 bases at V and 3 bases at J, with 6 bases between. The CDR3 loop spans 13 amino acids. CDR1 and CDR2 from the germline V gene are MGHRA and YSYEKL. The CDR3 region has the DNA TGCGCCAGCAGCCAAGATCTGAGCTACGAGCAGTACTTC. Its translation: CASSQDLSYEQYF.

The CDR3 reads CASSARGRAEAFF. Here the CDR3 DNA reads TGTGCCAGCAGTGCCAGGGGTAGAGCTGAAGCTTTCTTT. The chain links TRBV12-3 or TRBV12-4 to TRBJ1-1; TRBD1 is a possible D gene (6 bases). This CDR3 has 13 amino acids. V was trimmed by 5 bases and J by 6 bases, leaving 13 bases between them.

The chain recombines TRBV7-9 with TRBJ2-7, with TRBD1 matching over 9 bases. V shed 2 bases, J shed 2 bases, and the junction held 4 bases outside the gene matches. Per the germline V gene, CDR1 is SEHNR and CDR2 is FQNEAQ (reference sequence). CDR3 size: 15 residues. CDR3 region: CASSLLGQGPYEQYF. The CDR3 DNA follows: TGTGCCAGCAGCTTATTGGGACAGGGCCCCTACGAGCAGTACTTC. Filled out from reference TRBV7-9 and TRBJ2-7, the complete variable domain reads DTGVSQNPRHKITKRGQNVTFRCDPISEHNRLYWYRQTLGQGPEFLTYFQNEAQLEKSRLLSDRFSAERPKGSFSTLEIQRTEQGDSAMYLCASSLLGQGPYEQYFGPGTRLTVT.

The chain carries TRBV2 and TRBJ1-1; no reliable D call. Trimming removed 6 bases from V and 13 bases from J, with 15 bases in between. Germline CDR1 is SNHLY and CDR2 is FYNNEI. The CDR3 runs 11 residues. As DNA, the CDR3 is TGTGCCAGCAGCACCCCCGTCAACGGTTTCTTT. The encoded protein is CASSTPVNGFF.

The chain uses TRBV4-1 and TRBJ2-2; 8 bases fit TRBD2. CDR3 length equals 16 residues. Germline CDR1 and CDR2: MGHRA and YSYEKL. V lost 6 bases to trimming and J lost 3 bases; unmatched junction nucleotides: 9. This CDR3 reads CASSSQAAGDTGELFF. For the CDR3, the DNA is TGCGCCAGCAGTTCTCAGGCAGCGGGGGACACCGGGGAGCTGTTTTTT.

The chain employs TRBV19 and TRBJ1-2; D call uncertain. The CDR3 length is 11 residues. CDR1 and CDR2 (germline): LNHDA, SQIVND (reference sequence). V was pared by 6 bases and J by 5 bases, with 7 bases between. The CDR3 DNA is TGTGCCAGTAGGCAGTGGTATGGCTACACCTTC. This sequence encodes CASRQWYGYTF.

This clone was seen only a few times. The chain links TRBV10-1 to TRBJ2-2, with D tentatively TRBD1 (6 bases). Germline V gives CDR1 WNHNN, CDR2 SYGVQD (reference sequence). Trimming took 6 bases from V and 6 from J, leaving 11 bases between them. The CDR3 extends over 13 amino acids. The CDR3 protein is CASRERGSGELFF. The CDR3 DNA follows: TGCGCCAGCAGAGAGAGGGGGTCCGGGGAGCTGTTTTTT.

The rearrangement joins TRBV15 to TRBJ1-5; D is perhaps TRBD1 (6 bases). The germline V gene has CDR1 LNHNV and CDR2 YYDKDF (reference sequence). Between the trimmed V and J ends, which lost 0 bases and 9 bases, there was a span of 12 bases. The CDR3 contains 14 residues. Here the CDR3 reads CATSREQGGGPQHF. The CDR3 DNA follows: TGTGCCACCAGCAGAGAACAGGGCGGAGGGCCCCAGCATTTT. The full variable domain, rest sourced from reference TRBV15 and TRBJ1-5, is DAMVIQNPRYQVTQFGKPVTLSCSQTLNHNVMYWYQQKSSQAPKLLFHYYDKDFNNEADTPDNFQSRRPNTSFCFLDIRSPGLGDTAMYLCATSREQGGGPQHFGDGTRLSIL.

V gene TRBV5-4 combines with J gene TRBJ1-2; D unclear. The germline CDR1 and CDR2 sequences are SGHNT and YYREEE (reference sequence). The V end lost 4 bases, the J end lost 0 bases, and 13 bases lay between the germline ends. The CDR3 spans 15 residues. The CDR3 DNA is TGTGCCAGCAGCAGGACTTCCTCAGCTAACTATGGCTACACCTTC. Translating gives CASSRTSSANYGYTF.

The V and J genes are TRBV2 and TRBJ1-1; a possible D gene is TRBD1 (6 bases). The CDR3 is made up of 14 amino acids. Per germline, CDR1 SNHLY and CDR2 FYNNEI. Trimming cost V 7 bases and J 1 base, with 13 bases left between them. The CDR3 loop reads CASTLGQQNTEAFF. In DNA form, the CDR3 reads TGTGCCAGCACCCTCGGACAGCAGAACACTGAAGCTTTCTTT.

The chain joins TRBV7-9 to TRBJ2-5, with D unclear. The CDR3 runs to 15 residues. Trimming removed 0 bases from V and 5 bases from J, with 13 bases in between. Germline values: CDR1 SEHNR, CDR2 FQNEAQ (reference sequence). CDR3 region: CASSLAPSSVETQYF. In nucleotides, the CDR3 is TGTGCCAGCAGCTTAGCCCCTTCATCGGTGGAGACCCAGTACTTC.

This chain joins TRBV27 and TRBJ2-5; D ambiguous. Germline CDR1 reads MNHEY; CDR2 reads SMNVEV (reference sequence). V was shortened by 4 bases and J by 7 bases, with 16 bases between the two germline ends. The CDR3 totals 14 residues. CDR3 region: CASSSVLVEWTQYF. The CDR3 DNA is TGTGCCAGCAGTTCCGTCCTGGTGGAGTGGACCCAGTACTTC.

The chain recombines TRBV5-1 with TRBJ1-4; 7 bases are shared with TRBD1. Germline CDR1 reads SGHRS; CDR2 reads YFSETQ. V trimming: 3 bases; J trimming: 0 bases; junction bases outside the gene matches: 2. The CDR3 is made up of 15 amino acids. The CDR3 region is CASSSTGTTNEKLFF. The CDR3 DNA reads TGCGCCAGCAGCTCGACAGGGACAACTAATGAAAAACTGTTTTTT.

The V call is TRBV27, the J call TRBJ1-2; a possible D gene is TRBD1 (6 bases). Trimming took 2 bases from V and 3 from J, leaving 13 bases between them. CDR3 size: 15 residues. Germline values: CDR1 MNHEY, CDR2 SMNVEV (reference sequence). The CDR3 DNA is TGTGCCAGCAGTTTACGTGGGGGGGGCTACTATGGCTACACCTTC. It specifies CASSLRGGGYYGYTF.

The chain couples TRBV5-1 to TRBJ2-1; TRBD2 aligns across 9 bases. The CDR3 covers 16 residues. The germline gives CDR1 SGHRS, CDR2 YFSETQ. The V gene end was trimmed by 0 bases and the J gene end by 7 bases; junction bases not matched to a gene: 8. The CDR3 coding sequence is TGCGCCAGCAGCTTGGGGGCGGGAGGGCCTGTGAATGAGCAGTTCTTC. It encodes CASSLGAGGPVNEQFF.

V usage is TRBV4-1 and J usage is TRBJ2-5; 9 bases agree with TRBD2. The CDR3 is 17 residues long. V lost 2 bases, J lost 5 bases, and 12 bases stayed unmatched. The germline V gene encodes CDR1 MGHRA and CDR2 YSYEKL. The DNA for the CDR3 is TGCGCCAGCAGCCAACCCTACCCTAGCGGGGAGACTGAGACCCAGTACTTC. The encoded protein is CASSQPYPSGETETQYF.

V is TRBV3-1 (or the pseudogene TRBV3-2) and J is TRBJ2-5; 7 nucleotides agree with TRBD2. V lost 1 base to trimming and J lost 3 bases; unmatched junction nucleotides: 2. CDR1 LGHDT and CDR2 YNNKEL come from the germline V gene (reference sequence). The CDR3 runs to 14 residues. CDR3 amino acids: CASSQGGGEETQYF. CDR3 bases: TGTGCCAGCAGCCAAGGCGGGGGAGAAGAGACCCAGTACTTC.

This clone was observed once. The rearrangement uses TRBV5-1 and TRBJ1-4; 8 nucleotides agree with TRBD1. The V and J ends lost 4 bases and 5 bases, in that order; junction bases with no gene match: 4. Per the germline V gene, CDR1 is SGHRS and CDR2 is YFSETQ. The CDR3 length is 14 residues. The CDR3 nucleotides are TGCGCCAGCAGCCCGACAGGGGAAAATGAAAAACTGTTTTTT. Its protein product is CASSPTGENEKLFF.